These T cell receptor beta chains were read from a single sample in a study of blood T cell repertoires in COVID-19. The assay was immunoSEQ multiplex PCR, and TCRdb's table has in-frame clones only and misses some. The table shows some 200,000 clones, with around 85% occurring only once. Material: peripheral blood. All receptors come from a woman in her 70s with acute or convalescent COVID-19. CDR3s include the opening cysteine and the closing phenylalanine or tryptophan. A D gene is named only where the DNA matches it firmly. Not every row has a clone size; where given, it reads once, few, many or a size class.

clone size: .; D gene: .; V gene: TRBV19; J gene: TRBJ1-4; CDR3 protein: CASSIDRRATNEKLFF; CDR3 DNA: TGTGCCAGTAGTATAGACCGCAGGGCAACTAATGAAAAACTGTTTTTT
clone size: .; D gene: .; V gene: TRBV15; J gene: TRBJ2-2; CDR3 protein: CAAGSNTGELFF; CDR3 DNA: TGCGCGGCAGGGTCGAACACCGGGGAGCTGTTTTTT
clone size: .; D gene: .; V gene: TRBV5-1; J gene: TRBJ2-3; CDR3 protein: CASSEAAASTDTQYF; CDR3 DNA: TGCGCCAGCAGCGAGGCTGCGGCTAGCACAGATACGCAGTATTTT
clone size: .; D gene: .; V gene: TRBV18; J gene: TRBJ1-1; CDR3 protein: CASSPRQVRMNTEAFF; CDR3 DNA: TGTGCCAGCTCACCTAGACAGGTCAGGATGAACACTGAAGCTTTCTTT
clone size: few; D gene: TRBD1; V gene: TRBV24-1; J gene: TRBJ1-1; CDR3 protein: CATSVTGGTEAFF; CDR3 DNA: TGTGCCACCAGCGTTACAGGGGGCACTGAAGCTTTCTTT
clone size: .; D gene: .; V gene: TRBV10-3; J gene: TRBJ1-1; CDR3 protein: CAIRPQNGDTEAFF; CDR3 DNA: TGTGCCATCAGGCCTCAAAACGGGGACACTGAAGCTTTCTTT
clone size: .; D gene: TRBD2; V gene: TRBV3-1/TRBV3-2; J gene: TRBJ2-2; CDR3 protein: CASSQGVAGTGELFF; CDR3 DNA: TGTGCCAGCAGCCAAGGGGTAGCGGGGACCGGGGAGCTGTTTTTT
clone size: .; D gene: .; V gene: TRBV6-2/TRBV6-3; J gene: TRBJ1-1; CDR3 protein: CASSYSGANTEAFF; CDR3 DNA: TGTGCCAGCAGTTACTCGGGGGCGAACACTGAAGCTTTCTTT
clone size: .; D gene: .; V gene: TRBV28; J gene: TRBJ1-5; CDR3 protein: CASSLLGSQPQHF; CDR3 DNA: TGTGCCAGCAGTTTACTCGGGTCTCAGCCCCAGCATTTT
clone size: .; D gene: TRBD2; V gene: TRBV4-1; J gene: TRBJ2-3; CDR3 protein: CASSLGLAVTDTQYF; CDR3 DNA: TGCGCCAGCAGCCTCGGACTAGCGGTCACAGATACGCAGTATTTT
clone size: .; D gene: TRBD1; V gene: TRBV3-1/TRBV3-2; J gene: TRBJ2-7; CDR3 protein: CASSFGGTGSALGQYF; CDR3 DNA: TGTGCCAGCAGCTTCGGCGGGACAGGGTCTGCCCTTGGACAGTACTTC